The 6 T cell receptor beta chains presented below share a single source sample, sequenced in a study of cytotoxic CD8 clonotypes in ibrutinib-treated CLL. Generated by immunoSEQ multiplex PCR, the TCRdb table keeps only in-frame clones and is missing some. The sample shows around 150,000 clones, roughly 88% of them seen only once. The specimen was PBMCs, collected at disease progression, from a patient treated with ibrutinib. These receptors all come from a human donor with chronic lymphocytic leukemia.

With regard to this clone: Other DNA sequences from this sample encode an identical CDR3 as well. The rearrangement links TRBV9 to TRBJ2-2; D remains ambiguous. The CDR3 is 15 amino acids. Trimming pared 0 bases from V and 2 bases from J, leaving 8 bases between. CDR1 and CDR2 (germline): SGDLS, YYNGEE. CDR3 bases: TGTGCCAGCAGCGTAGTTAGTGGTAACACCGGGGAGCTGTTTTTT. This encodes CASSVVSGNTGELFF.

This chain uses TRBV13 with TRBJ2-3, with 7 bases fitting TRBD2. The germline V gene encodes CDR1 PRHDT and CDR2 FYEKMQ (reference sequence). The CDR3 covers 15 residues. J gave up 3 bases and V 5 bases, and 8 bases lay outside the gene matches. The CDR3 protein is CASSPTAGPTDTQYF. Here the CDR3 DNA reads TGTGCCAGCAGCCCCACAGCGGGACCTACAGATACGCAGTATTTT.

The chain employs TRBV7-2 and TRBJ1-5; TRBD1 matches at 10 bases. This CDR3 has 19 amino acids. Trimming took 2 bases from V and 0 from J; bases not matched to a gene: 10. Germline values: CDR1 SGHTA, CDR2 FQGNSA. The CDR3 nucleotides read TGTGCCAGCAGCTTACATGGGACAGGGGTTTCGGATAGCAATCAGCCCCAGCATTTT. This translates into CASSLHGTGVSDSNQPQHF. The variable domain in full, with the rest retrieved from reference TRBV7-2 and TRBJ1-5, is GAGVSQSPSNKVTEKGKDVELRCDPISGHTALYWYRQSLGQGLEFLIYFQGNSAPDKSGLPSDRFSAERTGGSVSTLTIQRTQQEDSAVYLCASSLHGTGVSDSNQPQHFGDGTRLSIL.

V and J are TRBV11-3 and TRBJ2-5; TRBD2 aligns across 9 bases. Germline-derived CDR1 and CDR2 are SGHNT and YENEEA. With V trimmed by 5 bases and J by 4 bases, 11 bases remained unmatched. The CDR3 runs to 16 residues. In DNA form, the CDR3 reads TGTGCCAGCAGCCCGAATAGCGGGAGCCCCGGAGAGACCCAGTACTTC. It translates to CASSPNSGSPGETQYF. Complete variable domain (other parts from reference TRBV11-3 and TRBJ2-5): EAGVVQSPRYKIIEKKQPVAFWCNPISGHNTLYWYLQNLGQGPELLIRYENEEAVDDSQLPKDRFSAERLKGVDSTLKIQPAELGDSAVYLCASSPNSGSPGETQYFGPGTRLLVL.

The chain has TRBV10-1 and TRBJ2-1, with a tentative D call TRBD1 (5 bases). The CDR3 length is 15 residues. V was cut by 0 bases and J by 6 bases, with 12 bases left in between. Germline lookup yields CDR1 WNHNN and CDR2 SYGVQD (reference sequence). The CDR3 sequence is CASSESAGLGNEQFF. DNA of the CDR3: TGCGCCAGCAGTGAGTCCGCAGGGTTAGGCAATGAGCAGTTCTTC.

The CDR3 DNA sequence: TGTGCCAGTAGTACATACACCGGAAGCCCCGGGGAGCTGTTTTTT. It encodes CASSTYTGSPGELFF. The V call is TRBV19, the J call TRBJ2-2, with D uncertain. V lost 4 bases and J lost 6, with 15 bases in between. This CDR3 contains 15 residues. Germline assignment: CDR1 LNHDA and CDR2 SQIVND (reference sequence).